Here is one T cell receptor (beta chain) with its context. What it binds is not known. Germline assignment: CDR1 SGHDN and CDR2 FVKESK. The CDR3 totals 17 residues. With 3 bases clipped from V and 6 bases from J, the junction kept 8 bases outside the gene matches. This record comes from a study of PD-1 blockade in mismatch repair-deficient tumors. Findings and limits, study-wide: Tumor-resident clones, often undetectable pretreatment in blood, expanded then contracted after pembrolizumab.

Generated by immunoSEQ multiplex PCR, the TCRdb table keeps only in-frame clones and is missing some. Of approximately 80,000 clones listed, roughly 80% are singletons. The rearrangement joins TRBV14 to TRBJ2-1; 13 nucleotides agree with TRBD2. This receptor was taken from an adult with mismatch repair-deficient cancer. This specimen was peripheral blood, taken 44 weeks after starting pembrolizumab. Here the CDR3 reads CASSQLLAGGLGNEQFF. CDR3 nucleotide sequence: TGTGCCAGCAGCCAGCTACTAGCGGGAGGGCTGGGCAATGAGCAGTTCTTC.